Listed below are T cell receptor beta chains from one sample, sequenced in a study of blood T cell repertoires in COVID-19. Some clones are missing from TCRdb's copy, which holds only in-frame ones; the method was immunoSEQ multiplex PCR. The repertoire holds over 70,000 clones, roughly 80% seen once, with about 18% in the top ten. Sample: peripheral blood. All receptors derive from a man aged 70 or older who had recovered from COVID-19. Both conserved end residues are part of each CDR3. A D gene is named only where the DNA matches it firmly. Only part of the rows carry a size: once, few, many, or a class if the clone is expanded.

TRBJ2-2 | - | TRBD1 | TRBV19 | TGTGCCAGTAGTCTCCGGACAGGGGGCCCTCTGGACACCGGGGAGCTGTTTTTT | CASSLRTGGPLDTGELFF
TRBJ2-2 | - | TRBD1 | TRBV4-3 | TGCGCCAGCAGCCAGAGACAGGGGGCGACCGGGGAGCTGTTTTTT | CASSQRQGATGELFF
TRBJ2-1 | - | - | TRBV28 | TGTGCCAGCAACCCCCCCGCGACAGCCTACAATGAGCAGTTCTTC | CASNPPATAYNEQFF
TRBJ1-1 | - | - | TRBV7-9 | TGTGCCAGCAGCTTAGCCCCCATGAACACTGAAGCTTTCTTT | CASSLAPMNTEAFF
TRBJ2-3 | - | TRBD2 | TRBV5-6 | TGTGCCAGCAGCCCCAATCTCGGGGGGGCTATCTGGGCAGATACGCAGTATTTT | CASSPNLGGAIWADTQYF
TRBJ2-1 | - | TRBD2 | TRBV27 | TGTGCCAGCAGTTCACTAGCGGCCTCCTACAATGAGCAGTTCTTC | CASSSLAASYNEQFF
TRBJ2-3 | - | TRBD2 | TRBV14 | TGTGCCAGCAGCCTCCAAGCGGGAGTTGTAAATACGCAGTATTTT | CASSLQAGVVNTQYF
TRBJ2-1 | many | TRBD2 | TRBV4-3 | TGCGCCAGCAGCCAAGGACTAGCTAGGCACAATGAGCAGTTCTTC | CASSQGLARHNEQFF
TRBJ1-5 | - | TRBD1 | TRBV9 | TGTGCCAGCAGCGCCGAGACAGGGTTTGGTCAGCCCCAGCATTTT | CASSAETGFGQPQHF
TRBJ1-2 | medium-sized | TRBD1 | TRBV27 | TGTGCCAGCAAGGGACAGAGCTATGGCTACACCTTC | CASKGQSYGYTF
TRBJ1-4 | once | - | TRBV6-5 | TGTGCCACCCAACGTCCGGGACTTAATGAAAAACTGTTTTTT | CATQRPGLNEKLFF
TRBJ1-5 | - | - | TRBV6-5 | TGTGCCAGCAGTTACAACGGGACATCCAATCAGCCCCAGCATTTT | CASSYNGTSNQPQHF
TRBJ1-2 | - | TRBD1 | TRBV30 | TGTGCCTGGGGGGACAGAAACTATGGCTACACCTTC | CAWGDRNYGYTF
TRBJ2-5 | - | TRBD1 | TRBV7-9 | TGTGCCAGCGAAAAAGAGGGGGCATATCGAGAGACCCAGTACTTC | CASEKEGAYRETQYF
TRBJ2-2 | - | - | TRBV7-2 | TGTGCCAGCAGGAAGGCAGGAAACCCTAACACCGGGGAGCTGTTTTTT | CASRKAGNPNTGELFF
TRBJ1-1 | - | - | TRBV7-3 | TGTGCCAGCAGCGCGACATTGAACACTGAAGCTTTCTTT | CASSATLNTEAFF
TRBJ2-2 | - | - | TRBV19 | TGTGCCAGTAGTAAAGGACAGACTCTGAACACCGGGGAGCTGTTTTTT | CASSKGQTLNTGELFF
TRBJ2-7 | - | - | TRBV19 | TGTGCCAGTAGTATGACCAGGGCAGGGGCCGAGCAGTACTTC | CASSMTRAGAEQYF
TRBJ2-5 | - | TRBD1 | TRBV5-1 | TGCGCCAGCAGCTTAAGGGGGCCGGAGACCCAGTACTTC | CASSLRGPETQYF
TRBJ1-6 | - | - | TRBV19 | TGTGCCAGTAGTACCTGGACAGAGAATTCACCCCTCCACTTT | CASSTWTENSPLHF
TRBJ2-7 | - | - | TRBV20-1 | TGCAGTGGTGGAGGGCCCTACGAGCAGTACTTC | CSGGGPYEQYF
TRBJ2-1 | once | TRBD2 | TRBV7-9 | TGTGCCAGCAGCTTAGTCCTAGCGGGAGTAGGCGAGCAGTTCTTC | CASSLVLAGVGEQFF
TRBJ2-2 | few | - | TRBV29-1 | TGCAGCGTTGTATTACAGGGCGGGAACACCGGGGAGCTGTTTTTT | CSVVLQGGNTGELFF
TRBJ1-5 | few | - | TRBV7-2 | TGTGCCAGCAGCTTAGTCCAACAGCCCCAGCATTTT | CASSLVQQPQHF
TRBJ2-3 | - | TRBD2 | TRBV10-3 | TGTGCCATCAGTGAGTCGAGTAGGCCTAGCGGGGGCACAGATACGCAGTATTTT | CAISESSRPSGGTDTQYF
TRBJ1-6 | - | TRBD1 | TRBV3-1/TRBV3-2 | TGTGCCAGCAGCCCTGGGACAGGTTACTCACCCCTCCACTTT | CASSPGTGYSPLHF
TRBJ1-2 | - | - | TRBV18 | TGTGCCAGCTCACCACAGGGGGATGGCTACACCTTC | CASSPQGDGYTF
TRBJ1-5 | - | TRBD1 | TRBV7-2 | TGTGCCAGCAGCTTAACCGGGACAGGATATAGCAATCAGCCCCAGCATTTT | CASSLTGTGYSNQPQHF
TRBJ2-1 | once | TRBD2 | TRBV11-2 | TGTGCCAGCAGCTTAGGGGCTAGCGGGAGTTCCTACAATGAGCAGTTCTTC | CASSLGASGSSYNEQFF
TRBJ1-5 | medium-sized | - | TRBV19 | TGTGCCAGTAGTATAGAAGGACAGCCGTTCAATCAGCCCCAGCATTTT | CASSIEGQPFNQPQHF
TRBJ2-3 | - | - | TRBV7-9 | TGTGCCAGCAGCTTAGTACTAGCTGAAACAGATACGCAGTATTTT | CASSLVLAETDTQYF
TRBJ1-6 | - | - | TRBV18 | TGTGCCAGCTTCCGCGGGGCCGGGAATTCACCCCTCCACTTT | CASFRGAGNSPLHF